This TCR beta chain was recovered during a study of regulatory dendritic cells for organ transplantation. This CDR3 is 14 amino acids long. Germline values: CDR1 MNHNS, CDR2 SASEGT. V shed 5 bases, J shed 5 bases, and the junction held 6 bases outside the gene matches. The data were produced by immunoSEQ multiplex PCR, yet TCRdb's version contains in-frame clones alone and is incomplete. The table shows some 28,000 clones, with approximately 78% occurring only once. Specimen: naive CD4+ T cells from blood. Noted subset: CD45RA+ naive T cells. The chain couples TRBV6-1 to TRBJ2-3; the match to TRBD2 covers 8 bases. This clonotype originated in a human donor in good health. The CDR3 sequence: CASSPSGGIDTQYF. The CDR3 coding sequence is TGTGCCAGCAGTCCCAGCGGGGGCATAGATACGCAGTATTTT.